These 9 T cell receptor beta chains were all obtained from the same sample, sequenced in a study of regulatory T cells in long-lasting Graves disease (dated by TCRdb to 2020 to 2023). The library was produced with multiplex PCR. Sequencing relied on an Illumina HiSeq 4000. To build TCR beta libraries, CDR3 regions were amplified by Arm-PCR using iRepertoire HTBI primers. TCRdb reprocessing: public reads trimmed at Q25 with fastp, clones called with MiXCR, in-frame beta chains kept. Under each unique CDR3 protein, matching rows form one entry showing the most common genes and DNA. The sample data list around 340,000 distinct CDR3 sequences, and around a fifth of these were observed just once. Approximately 31% of the sample lies in the top ten. The time point label, read with the paper, signifies: persistent/refractory GD, antithyroid drugs over 5 years with positive TRAb. RNA was extracted from PBMCs in TRIzol for both TCR sequencing and RNA sequencing.

The starting material was peripheral blood mononuclear cells (PBMCs), obtained when the disease was refractory, from a patient treated with antithyroid drugs. The receptors shown here come from a female donor with Graves disease.

V usage is TRBV19 and J usage is TRBJ2-5; 7 positions match TRBD2. The J segment lost 1 base and the V segment lost 1 base, leaving 3 bases of the junction unmatched. The CDR3 has 15 amino acids. In germline, CDR1 is LNHDA, CDR2 SQIVND (reference sequence). In DNA, the CDR3 is TGTGCCAGTAGTATAGGCGGGGGATTCCAAGAGACCCAGTACTTC. It translates to CASSIGGGFQETQYF.

The sample holds many counts of this clonotype. The chain combines TRBV12-3 or TRBV12-4 with TRBJ1-1; no definite D call. This CDR3 comprises 14 residues. The V and J ends lost 4 bases and 1 base respectively, with 10 bases between them. The CDR3 region is CASSSSGGNTEAFF. In nucleotides, the CDR3 is TGTGCCAGCAGTTCGTCCGGTGGGAACACTGAAGCTTTCTTT.

The chain joins TRBV19 to TRBJ1-3, with 12 bases aligning to TRBD1. CDR3 length equals 19 residues. Germline assignment: CDR1 LNHDA and CDR2 SQIVND (reference sequence). Trimming at V came to 3 bases and at J to 0 bases, leaving 9 bases not matched to a gene. CDR3 residues: CASSIRRDRGPLSGNTIYF. The DNA of the CDR3 is TGTGCCAGTAGTATTAGACGGGACAGGGGGCCCCTCTCTGGAAACACCATATATTTT. Full variable domain (outside the CDR3, taken from reference TRBV19 and TRBJ1-3): DGGITQSPKYLFRKEGQNVTLSCEQNLNHDAMYWYRQDPGQGLRLIYYSQIVNDFQKGDIAEGYSVSREKKESFPLTVTSAQKNPTAFYLCASSIRRDRGPLSGNTIYFGEGSWLTVV.

The chain recombines TRBV7-3 with TRBJ2-7, with TRBD2 matching 12 bases. The CDR3 consists of 15 residues. Germline V gene sequence: CDR1 SGHTA, CDR2 FQGTGA. After removal of 6 bases from V and 4 bases from J, the junction contained 7 bases not matched to a gene. Here the CDR3 reads CASRRTSGDTYEQYF. For the CDR3, the DNA is TGTGCCAGCAGACGGACTAGCGGGGACACTTACGAGCAGTACTTC.

This clonotype occurred a few times. The gene calls are TRBV27 and TRBJ1-3, with D uncertain. The CDR3 is 14 residues long. CDR1 and CDR2 (germline): MNHEY, SMNVEV (reference sequence). V dropped 5 bases and J dropped 1 base, with 9 bases sitting between them. The CDR3 region has the DNA TGTGCCAGCAGTCCCTGGGTTTCTGGAAACACCATATATTTT. This codes for CASSPWVSGNTIYF.

This clonotype occurred many times. V is TRBV9 and J is TRBJ2-5; 8 bases agree with TRBD2. The length of the CDR3 is 16 residues. Germline V gene sequence: CDR1 SGDLS, CDR2 YYNGEE. The V segment lost 3 bases and the J segment 5 bases; nucleotides outside the gene matches: 12. The CDR3 here is CASSAQLQGGRETQYF. DNA for the CDR3: TGTGCCAGCAGCGCCCAGCTTCAGGGCGGGAGGGAGACCCAGTACTTC.

V usage is TRBV7-8 and J usage is TRBJ2-5, with 8 bases lining up with TRBD2. The junction had 16 bases not matched to a gene; V was cut back by 5 bases and J by 5 bases. CDR3 length: 17 amino acids. Germline V gene data show CDR1 as SGHVS and CDR2 as FQNEAQ. The CDR3 spells CASSPTRGGTFWETQYF. The CDR3 region has the DNA TGTGCCAGCAGCCCCACTCGGGGGGGGACCTTTTGGGAGACCCAGTACTTC.

This clonotype appeared a few times. CDR3 residues: CASTLKGLMNTEAFF. DNA for the CDR3: TGTGCCAGCACCCTAAAGGGGCTGATGAACACTGAAGCTTTCTTT. This chain joins TRBV7-3 and TRBJ1-1, with a tentative D call TRBD1 (5 bases). The CDR3 spans 15 residues. The germline V gene encodes CDR1 SGHTA and CDR2 FQGTGA. The germline V and J ends were trimmed by 7 bases and 0 bases, with 15 bases remaining between them.

In its sample, this clonotype was seen a few times. The J gene is TRBJ2-5, the V gene TRBV20-1, with D possibly being TRBD1 or TRBD2 (5 bases each). Germline values: CDR1 DFQATT, CDR2 SNEGSKA (reference sequence). Trimming left V 2 bases short and J 2 bases short, with 9 bases between. The CDR3 is made up of 13 amino acids. The CDR3, as DNA: TGCAGTGCTAGACAGGGAGCGCAAGAGACCCAGTACTTC. This encodes CSARQGAQETQYF.